Listed below are T cell receptor beta chains from one sample, sequenced in a study of Ad26.COV2.S vaccination and SARS-CoV-2 variants. Clones were sequenced by immunoSEQ multiplex PCR, and TCRdb holds only the in-frame ones, with some missing. Among 350,000 to 550,000 clones listed, roughly nine tenths were seen once. The specimen was peripheral blood, collected in a trial of Ad26.COV2.S vaccine versus placebo. These receptors were taken from a person aged 18-65 years who received the Ad26.COV2.S COVID-19 vaccine or a placebo. The CDR3 runs from the conserved cysteine through the conserved F or W. D genes are given only for firm matches. Clone size, where shown, is once, few, many, or a class for clones that have expanded.

size,D,J,V,DNA,CDR3
once,-,TRBJ1-4,TRBV12-5,TGTGCTAGTCGGATCGATTATTATGAAAAACTGTTTTTT,CASRIDYYEKLFF
-,-,TRBJ1-4,TRBV5-1,TGCGCCAGCAGCTTGGGATCCGGGGCGAGAGGTGAAAAACTGTTTTTT,CASSLGSGARGEKLFF
-,-,TRBJ1-4,TRBV18,TGTGCCAGCTCCCCCGGGATTCGTAATGAAAAACTGTTTTTT,CASSPGIRNEKLFF
-,-,TRBJ1-2,TRBV11-3,TGTGCCAGCAGCTTAAAAGGCGGAAGCCAAGGGGGGTATGGCTACACCTTC,CASSLKGGSQGGYGYTF
-,-,TRBJ2-7,TRBV29-1,TGCAGCGTCGGGGGCCCCTACGAGCAGTACTTC,CSVGGPYEQYF
-,-,TRBJ1-5,TRBV2,TGTGCCAGCAAACAGAGGTCCCAGCCCCAGCATTTT,CASKQRSQPQHF
once,-,TRBJ1-2,TRBV6-5,TGTGCCAGCAGTTACTCAAGCGGGTGGAGGGGCTATGGCTACACCTTC,CASSYSSGWRGYGYTF
-,-,TRBJ2-7,TRBV7-9,TGTGCCAGCAGCTTGGGTTCCTACGAGCAGTACTTC,CASSLGSYEQYF
-,-,TRBJ1-3,TRBV4-2,TGTGCCAGCAGCCGAGGAACAGGCGACTCTGGAAACACCATATATTTT,CASSRGTGDSGNTIYF
-,-,TRBJ2-1,TRBV5-1,TGCGCCAGCAGCTCGGTGCCGGCGGGGGAGCAGTTCTTC,CASSSVPAGEQFF
-,-,TRBJ2-2,TRBV7-9,TGTGCCAGCAGCCTAAACCTCGGGGAGCTGTTTTTT,CASSLNLGELFF
-,-,TRBJ1-2,TRBV21-1,TGTGCCAGCAGCAACCCGGAGTCCTCTGGCTACACCTTC,CASSNPESSGYTF
-,-,TRBJ2-7,TRBV19,TGTGCCAGTAGTAGCTACATTTACGGCGAGCAGTACTTC,CASSSYIYGEQYF
-,-,TRBJ1-6,TRBV27,TGTGCCAGCAGTGCCTCCTATAATTCACCCCTCCACTTT,CASSASYNSPLHF
once,TRBD2,TRBJ2-3,TRBV11-2,TGTGCCAGCAGCGGACTAGCGGGGGGGCCAACAGATACGCAGTATTTT,CASSGLAGGPTDTQYF
-,-,TRBJ1-2,TRBV10-3,TGTGCCATCACGGCAGATAGTAACTATGGCTACACCTTC,CAITADSNYGYTF
-,-,TRBJ2-6,TRBV11-1,TGTGCCAGCAGCCCTCGGCCGGGCTCTGGGGCCAACGTCCTGACTTTC,CASSPRPGSGANVLTF
-,-,TRBJ2-7,TRBV14,TGTGCCAGCAGCCAAGTGTTCTCCTACGAGCAGTACTTC,CASSQVFSYEQYF
-,-,TRBJ1-3,TRBV5-1,TGCGCCAGCAGCTTGCAAGGGACTCCTGGAAACACCATATATTTT,CASSLQGTPGNTIYF
once,TRBD2,TRBJ2-2,TRBV3-1/TRBV3-2,TGTGCCAGCAGCGTCCGGACTAGTCTCGACACCGGGGAGCTGTTTTTT,CASSVRTSLDTGELFF
-,-,TRBJ2-2,TRBV28,TGTGCCAGCAGTTTGGTTAACAGGCACACCGGGGAGCTGTTTTTT,CASSLVNRHTGELFF
-,-,TRBJ2-5,TRBV19,TGTGCCAGTAGTATAAGGAGAGGGAGGACTTGGGGCGAACAAGAGACCCAGTACTTC,CASSIRRGRTWGEQETQYF
-,-,TRBJ1-2,TRBV5-5,TGTGCCAGCAGCTTGGTAGGCGTAAATGGCTACACCTTC,CASSLVGVNGYTF
-,-,TRBJ2-2,TRBV13,TGTGCCAGCAGTCCTAAGCCCGTCGGTTACACCGGGGAGCTGTTTTTT,CASSPKPVGYTGELFF
few,-,TRBJ2-2,TRBV9,TGTGCCAGCAGCGTAGACACAGACACCGGGGAGCTGTTTTTT,CASSVDTDTGELFF
-,TRBD1,TRBJ1-1,TRBV4-2,TGTGCCAGCAGCCAAGAGACAGGGTCGGTAGGTTGGAGCACTGAAGCTTTCTTT,CASSQETGSVGWSTEAFF
few,TRBD1,TRBJ1-6,TRBV7-2,TGTGCCAGCAGCTTAGCGACAGGGACCTATTCACCCCTCCACTTT,CASSLATGTYSPLHF
-,-,TRBJ1-4,TRBV5-1,TGCGCCAGCAGCTTGGCGACACCGGCGGATGAAAAACTGTTTTTT,CASSLATPADEKLFF
-,-,TRBJ2-2,TRBV11-3,TGTGCCAGCAGCGTGACAGTCACCGGGGAGCTGTTTTTT,CASSVTVTGELFF
-,TRBD2,TRBJ2-1,TRBV5-1,TGCGCCAGCAGCTTGGGAGGGACTAGCGGGAATGAGCAGTTCTTC,CASSLGGTSGNEQFF
-,TRBD1,TRBJ1-6,TRBV29-1,TGCAGCGCTAGACAGGGGGGGAATTCACCCCTCCACTTT,CSARQGGNSPLHF
-,-,TRBJ2-7,TRBV5-4,TGTGCCAGCAGCTCCAAGAGGGGGAACAGCTACGAGCAGTACTTC,CASSSKRGNSYEQYF
-,-,TRBJ2-1,TRBV7-2,TGTGCCAGCAGCTTCGTGGTTACTCGGTGGGATGAGCAGTTCTTC,CASSFVVTRWDEQFF
-,TRBD1,TRBJ1-6,TRBV7-2,TGTGCCAGCAGCTTCCAGGGACAGCACAATTCACCCCTCCACTTT,CASSFQGQHNSPLHF
-,-,TRBJ2-2,TRBV30,TGTGCCTGGAGTGGACTCCACCGGGACAACCCTGTCGCGAACACCGGGGAGCTGTTTTTT,CAWSGLHRDNPVANTGELFF
-,TRBD1,TRBJ1-2,TRBV7-2,TGTGCCAGCAGCCCCAAGACAGGGGGGAGAGGCTACACCTTC,CASSPKTGGRGYTF
-,TRBD1,TRBJ2-2,TRBV5-1,TGCGCCAGCAGCTCAGGGGGCGGAACCGGGGAGCTGTTTTTT,CASSSGGGTGELFF
-,-,TRBJ1-1,TRBV29-1,TGCAGCGTCGCCGGGGGGTCTGAAGCTTTCTTT,CSVAGGSEAFF
-,TRBD2,TRBJ2-1,TRBV7-2,TGTGCCAGCAGCTTAGCACTTCTAGCGGGAGCTCGCAATGAGCAGTTCTTC,CASSLALLAGARNEQFF
-,-,TRBJ1-4,TRBV30,TGTGCCTGGAGGGCCGGGGGGAGGGAAAAACTGTTTTTT,CAWRAGGREKLFF
-,-,TRBJ1-2,TRBV5-1,TGCGCCAGCAGCTTGGTTTGGGACAAGGGAGTATATGGCTACACCTTC,CASSLVWDKGVYGYTF
once,TRBD2,TRBJ2-1,TRBV5-6,TGTGCCAGCAGCTTGGCCACGCCGGGACTAGCGGGATTCTTC,CASSLATPGLAGFF
few,TRBD1,TRBJ1-2,TRBV10-3,TGTGCCATCAGTGGGACGGGGACAGGGTTCAACTATGGCTACACCTTC,CAISGTGTGFNYGYTF
few,-,TRBJ2-7,TRBV7-2,TGTGCCAGCAGCTCTATCTCGGGCTACGAGCAGTACTTC,CASSSISGYEQYF
-,-,TRBJ2-2,TRBV6-2/TRBV6-3,TGTGCCAGCAGTAGAAGGATCGGCACCGGGGAGCTGTTTTTT,CASSRRIGTGELFF
-,-,TRBJ2-3,TRBV5-1,TGCGCCAGCAGACAAAACACAGATACGCAGTATTTT,CASRQNTDTQYF
-,-,TRBJ2-6,TRBV19,TGTGCCAGTAGTATCGGGGGCTCTGGGGCCAACGTCCTGACTTTC,CASSIGGSGANVLTF